This is a list of T cell receptor beta chains from one sample in a study of cytotoxic CD8 clonotypes in ibrutinib-treated CLL. Only in-frame clones appear in the TCRdb table, and some are missing; sequencing was by immunoSEQ multiplex PCR. The top ten clones hold 6% to 6.5% of a sample with a few hundred thousand clones, 67% of them seen once. This specimen consisted of PBMCs, obtained after 36 months of ibrutinib treatment. The source of these receptors is a human donor with chronic lymphocytic leukemia. Each CDR3 is given with its conserved first and last residue. A D gene is named only where the DNA matches it firmly. Clone size is stated in some rows and not others, as once, few, many or a class when expanded.

TRBJ1-1 | TRBD1 | TRBV29-1 | few | 12 | TGCAGCGTTAAAAGACAGGGCTCTGAAGCTTTCTTT | CSVKRQGSEAFF
TRBJ2-7 | . | TRBV7-6 | . | 14 | TGTGCCAGCAGCTCACATGGGGGGTGGAGCGAGCAGTACTTC | CASSSHGGWSEQYF
TRBJ1-4 | TRBD1 | TRBV7-2 | . | 13 | TGTGCCAGCAGCGTCGACAGGGGTGAAAAACTGTTTTTT | CASSVDRGEKLFF
TRBJ1-2 | . | TRBV27 | few | 13 | TGTGCCAGCAGTTGGGGGGCTAACTATGGCTACACCTTC | CASSWGANYGYTF
TRBJ2-7 | TRBD1 | TRBV5-1 | . | 13 | TGCGCCAGCAGGCAGGGGGCGGCCCGCGAGCAGTACTTC | CASRQGAAREQYF
TRBJ2-7 | . | TRBV5-4 | . | 16 | TGTGCCAGCAGCTTGGAGGGCGGGCGGGACCTACGGGAGCAGTACTTC | CASSLEGGRDLREQYF
TRBJ2-2 | . | TRBV7-3 | . | 14 | TGTGCCAGCAGCCACCTAGTCGGCACCGGGGAGCTGTTTTTT | CASSHLVGTGELFF
TRBJ2-7 | . | TRBV29-1 | . | 14 | TGCAGCGTTGAAGGGGACTCTACCTCCTACGAGCAGTACTTC | CSVEGDSTSYEQYF
TRBJ2-5 | . | TRBV5-1 | . | 13 | TGCGCCAGCAGCTTGTTGGGACAAGAGACCCAGTACTTC | CASSLLGQETQYF
TRBJ2-1 | . | TRBV9 | . | 14 | TGTGCCAGCAGCGTCGGGGGCTCATACAATGAGCAGTTCTTC | CASSVGGSYNEQFF
TRBJ2-7 | . | TRBV6-5 | . | 13 | TGTGCCAGCAGTGGAGGGGCAGGGTACGAGCAGTACTTC | CASSGGAGYEQYF
TRBJ1-1 | TRBD1 | TRBV4-1 | . | 13 | TGCGCCAGCAGCCAAGATCCGGGACAGGGGACTTTCTTT | CASSQDPGQGTFF
TRBJ2-7 | . | TRBV29-1 | . | 14 | TGCAGCGTTTTAAGTAGGGCAGGCTCCTACGAGCAGTACTTC | CSVLSRAGSYEQYF
TRBJ1-1 | TRBD1 | TRBV27 | . | 15 | TGTGCCAGCAGTCCCCTGGGACAGGGTCACACTGAAGCTTTCTTT | CASSPLGQGHTEAFF
TRBJ1-4 | TRBD1 | TRBV6-5 | . | 16 | TGTGCCAGCAGTTACTTGAAGGGGGCCATATATGAAAAACTGTTTTTT | CASSYLKGAIYEKLFF
TRBJ2-5 | . | TRBV6-5 | . | 14 | TGTGCCATCGCTCGTGCCGGGACAACAGAGACCCAGTACTTC | CAIARAGTTETQYF
TRBJ2-3 | . | TRBV4-3 | . | 15 | TGCGCCAGCAGCCAAGGGTGGGTCGTCACAGATACGCAGTATTTT | CASSQGWVVTDTQYF
TRBJ1-4 | TRBD1 | TRBV5-4 | . | 16 | TGTGCCAGCAGCTCTACACTGGACAGGATTAATGAAAAACTGTTTTTT | CASSSTLDRINEKLFF
TRBJ2-2 | . | TRBV6-5 | . | 12 | TGTGCCAGTTCGAGTTACACCGGGGAGCTGTTTTTT | CASSSYTGELFF
TRBJ1-2 | . | TRBV18 | many | 13 | TGTGCCAGCTCACCGGCACAGGGAGGTGGCTACACCTTC | CASSPAQGGGYTF
TRBJ2-2 | TRBD1 | TRBV10-3 | few | 15 | TGTGCCATCAGGCAGCAGGGGGCGACCACCGGGGAGCTGTTTTTT | CAIRQQGATTGELFF
TRBJ1-1 | . | TRBV11-3 | once | 14 | TGTGCCAGCAGCCGGGACCATTTGAACACTGAAGCTTTCTTT | CASSRDHLNTEAFF
TRBJ2-1 | . | TRBV7-3 | few | 13 | TGTGCCAGCAGCATTAGCGTACACAATGAGCAGTTCTTC | CASSISVHNEQFF
TRBJ2-7 | TRBD1 | TRBV15 | . | 16 | TGTGCCACCAGCAGAGCCCGGGACAGGGGGCAGGAAGAGCAGTACTTC | CATSRARDRGQEEQYF
TRBJ1-2 | TRBD1 | TRBV7-2 | once | 14 | TGTGCCAGCAGCTTAAGGCAGGGGGCTCTGGGCTACACCTTC | CASSLRQGALGYTF
TRBJ1-2 | . | TRBV29-1 | . | 12 | TGCAGCGTCTACACTCATAACTATGGCTACACCTTC | CSVYTHNYGYTF
TRBJ2-3 | . | TRBV10-3 | few | 13 | TGTGCCATCGGGGGGCTGGAGTCGGATACGCAGTATTTT | CAIGGLESDTQYF
TRBJ2-1 | TRBD1 | TRBV9 | . | 16 | TGTGCCAGCAGCAACCCCCGAGGGACAGGGGGATTTGAGCAGTTCTTC | CASSNPRGTGGFEQFF
TRBJ2-7 | . | TRBV7-9 | . | 15 | TGTGCCAGCAGTGCCGAGGGGACACGGCACCACGAGCAGTACTTC | CASSAEGTRHHEQYF
TRBJ1-1 | . | TRBV7-3 | few | 15 | TGTGCCAGCAGCTTAATCGGCAGGGGATACACTGAAGCTTTCTTT | CASSLIGRGYTEAFF
TRBJ2-5 | . | TRBV10-2 | . | 16 | TGCGCCAGCAGGGGAGTGAAGGGGACGAATCAAGAGACCCAGTACTTC | CASRGVKGTNQETQYF
TRBJ1-2 | . | TRBV6-1 | . | 15 | TGTGCCAGCAGTGAAGCGGGTAGAAATAACTATGGCTACACCTTC | CASSEAGRNNYGYTF
TRBJ2-5 | . | TRBV7-7 | . | 14 | TGTGCCACCGGGACCCCAGGAGGCGCGGGGACCCAGTACTTC | CATGTPGGAGTQYF
TRBJ1-2 | TRBD1 | TRBV5-8 | few | 17 | TGTGCCAGCAGGGACAGGAATTATGCCCTGAGAGACTATGGCTACACCTTC | CASRDRNYALRDYGYTF
TRBJ2-7 | . | TRBV27 | few | 13 | TGTGCCAGCAGTTTCGCCGGGTACCACGAGCAGTACTTC | CASSFAGYHEQYF
TRBJ1-6 | . | TRBV4-1 | . | 16 | TGCGCCAGCAGCCAGCACACGAGCTCCTATAATTCACCCCTCCACTTT | CASSQHTSSYNSPLHF
TRBJ1-2 | TRBD1 | TRBV28 | once | 16 | TGTGCCAGCGCCGAGGACAGGGGGCGCTTACGCTATGGCTACACCTTC | CASAEDRGRLRYGYTF
TRBJ1-3 | . | TRBV4-1 | . | 15 | TGCGCCAGCAGCCGCCGAGTCTTCGCTGGAAACACCATATATTTT | CASSRRVFAGNTIYF
TRBJ1-2 | . | TRBV28 | . | 13 | TGTGCCAGCAGTTTAGGGGGCACCTATGGCTACACCTTC | CASSLGGTYGYTF
TRBJ1-1 | . | TRBV10-3 | few | 13 | TGTGCCATCAGTGAGAAGGGTGGCACTGAAGCTTTCTTT | CAISEKGGTEAFF
TRBJ2-3 | . | TRBV9 | few | 11 | TGTGCCAGCAGCGTTAGGGATACGCAGTATTTT | CASSVRDTQYF
TRBJ1-3 | . | TRBV29-1 | . | 14 | TGCAGCGTTGAAGATCGCGGAACTGGAAACACCATATATTTT | CSVEDRGTGNTIYF